The present T cell receptor (beta chain) was sequenced within a study of blood T cell repertoires in COVID-19 (dated by TCRdb to the early 2020s). Background on the whole study: The collaborator samples originated in the United States, Italy and Spain and spanned the acute and convalescent phases of COVID-19. The material from the prospective study consisted of cDNA or gDNA derived from T cells, B-cell-depleted T cells, or PBMCs. Sample metadata almost always included a de-identified subject ID, COVID-19 status, age in years and sex. Subjects who had been exposed to COVID-19, were actively infected with it, or had recovered from it provided the deeply sampled blood TCRbeta repertoires that made up the dataset. HLA class I and class II types, where available, came from metadata supplied by the sample provider rather than from assay-based typing. The repertoires were released in a freely available public database intended as a resource for research on the immune response to SARS-CoV-2. The samples were drawn from two sources: the first 160 participants of the ongoing ImmuneRACE study, and 1,000 to 1,500 subjects contributed by 6 global collaborators. Results and caveats for the whole study, not just this receptor: The amount of clinical and demographic metadata varied by source and participant and was provided uncurated.

As regards this clone: Its binding antigen is unknown. No much larger clonotype is one base removed from it; base qualities were not supplied.

CDR1 and CDR2 are drawn from the germline V gene: SGHAT, FQNNGV. Measured from the cysteine to the phenylalanine, the CDR3 is 15 residues long. The retained sequence is limited to the CDR3, 45 bases, with the frame set at the first base. The trim is 5 bases for V and 0 bases for J, with a gap of 13 bases between the germline ends. TCRbeta CDR3 regions were amplified from genomic DNA using the immunoSEQ Assay, a bias-controlled multiplex PCR. Under the source paper's analysis protocol: Nucleated cell counts per sample were estimated from amplification of reference gene primers within the assay. Sequence reads were collapsed and filtered to measure the absolute abundance of every unique TCRbeta CDR3 rearrangement. Productive Simpson clonality was computed per sample as the square root of Simpson's diversity index over productive rearrangements. TCRdb provides this immuneACCESS table in a form limited to in-frame rearrangements. Some clones are lacking; in checked studies, under half of them reflect an unresolved V gene, and why the rest are absent is not known. The DNA gave D and trimming, while V, J and clone size come from that table. Counted in this sample were more than 75,000 clones; more than 75% of them appeared once. About 14% of the sample is taken by the ten largest.

Whole blood was collected in K2EDTA tubes by collaborating institutions according to the institutions' own protocols. For TCRbeta analysis, collaborator samples were shipped as frozen whole blood, as isolated PBMCs, or as DNA extracted from either sample type. The receptor was isolated from a woman in her sixties or seventies with acute or convalescent COVID-19. The sample comprised peripheral blood. In this chain, TRBV11-2 is recombined with TRBJ1-1, with the D gene not confidently named. This receptor has the CDR3 CASSGIRGMNTEAFF. The nucleotide sequence reads as follows: TGTGCCAGCAGCGGAATACGGGGTATGAACACTGAAGCTTTCTTT.